The sequence of this TCR beta chain was determined in a study of cytomegalovirus exposure and HLA in healthy donors. This PCR relied on a set of 60 Vbeta primers and 13 Jbeta primers. TCRdb's table, derived via immunoSEQ multiplex PCR, lists solely in-frame clones and lacks some. The sample gives about 91,000 clones, about 68% of which show up once; roughly 2% is in the top ten. The sample was PBMCs. The receptor was isolated from a human donor in good health.

In DNA form, the CDR3 reads TGTGCCAGCAGCTTAGAGGGGAATTCACCCCTCCACTTT. This codes for CASSLEGNSPLHF. The chain has TRBV7-2 and TRBJ1-6; D might be TRBD1 (5 bases). The CDR3 runs to 13 residues. The V and J ends lost 1 base and 7 bases respectively, with 5 bases between them. Germline V CDR1 and CDR2: SGHTA, FQGNSA. Filled out from reference TRBV7-2 and TRBJ1-6, the complete variable domain reads GAGVSQSPSNKVTEKGKDVELRCDPISGHTALYWYRQSLGQGLEFLIYFQGNSAPDKSGLPSDRFSAERTGGSVSTLTIQRTQQEDSAVYLCASSLEGNSPLHFGNGTRLTVT.